This passage covers 12 T cell receptor beta chains from one sample sequenced in a study of blood T cell repertoires in COVID-19. The assay was immunoSEQ multiplex PCR, and TCRdb's table has in-frame clones only and misses some. The sample consists of 130,000 to 150,000 clones, around nine tenths of them appearing once. Sequencing was performed on peripheral blood. The receptor source for this set is a woman aged 50 to 65 with active or convalescent COVID-19.

The chain employs TRBV29-1 and TRBJ2-7, with TRBD1 identical over 8 bases. The ends lost 5 bases at V and 3 bases at J; junction bases unmatched: 6. Per the germline V gene, CDR1 is SQVTM and CDR2 is ANQGSEA. The CDR3 extends over 13 amino acids. The CDR3 spells CSVKTGVSYEQYF. In nucleotides, the CDR3 is TGCAGCGTTAAGACAGGGGTAAGCTACGAGCAGTACTTC.

This sequence joins TRBV7-9 and TRBJ2-7, with a weak D call TRBD2 (5 bases). CDR3 size: 12 residues. The V gene's germline CDR1 is SEHNR and CDR2 FQNEAQ (reference sequence). V lost 5 bases, J lost 3 bases, and 8 bases lay in between. Here the CDR3 DNA reads TGTGCCAGCAGCCAAGGGAGCTACGAGCAGTACTTC. Amino acid sequence: CASSQGSYEQYF.

This clone was observed a single time. The V gene is TRBV29-1, the J gene TRBJ2-2; D is ambiguous. The CDR3 sequence is 12 residues long. Germline V gene lookup returns CDR1 SQVTM and CDR2 ANQGSEA. Trimming left V 6 bases short and J 5 bases short, with 10 bases between. The CDR3 DNA reads TGCAGCGTCTACGTCGTGACCGGGGAGCTGTTTTTT. Encoded protein: CSVYVVTGELFF.

The gene calls are TRBV6-6 and TRBJ2-7; 9 bases fit TRBD1. The V and J ends lost 2 bases and 3 bases, in that order; junction bases with no gene match: 2. Germline assignment: CDR1 MNHNY and CDR2 SVGAGI (reference sequence). The CDR3 is 14 amino acids. The DNA for the CDR3 is TGTGCCAGCAGTTACGGACAGGGGATCTACGAGCAGTACTTC. Amino acid sequence: CASSYGQGIYEQYF.

The chain carries TRBV10-3 and TRBJ1-1; the D gene is possibly TRBD1 (5 bases). This CDR3 has 14 amino acids. Germline assignment: CDR1 ENHRY and CDR2 SYGVKD. V shed 8 bases and J shed 1 base, with 14 bases lying between them. CDR3 nucleotide sequence: TGTGCCATCCGGGGGTCAGAAAGGAACACTGAAGCTTTCTTT. This gives the protein CAIRGSERNTEAFF.

The DNA of the CDR3 is TGTGCCAGTAGTATCGGGGTTGCTGGAAACACCATATATTTT. Residues: CASSIGVAGNTIYF. The chain recombines TRBV19 with TRBJ1-3; D not resolved. The germline V gene encodes CDR1 LNHDA and CDR2 SQIVND (reference sequence). This CDR3 has 14 residues. Trimming removed 3 bases from V and 2 bases from J, with 8 bases in between.

This clone was seen only once. This rearrangement joins TRBV7-2 to TRBJ1-2; no firm D call. The germline V gene encodes CDR1 SGHTA and CDR2 FQGNSA. The V and J ends lost 5 bases and 4 bases respectively, with 20 bases between them. This CDR3 is 16 amino acids long. The CDR3 loop is CASSPVSATPSYGYTF. CDR3 nucleotides: TGTGCCAGCAGCCCTGTATCCGCCACCCCGAGCTATGGCTACACCTTC.

The V gene is TRBV2, the J gene TRBJ2-1; 8 nucleotides line up with TRBD2. After removal of 5 bases from V and 2 bases from J, the junction contained 5 bases not matched to a gene. Germline V gene sequence: CDR1 SNHLY, CDR2 FYNNEI. The CDR3 totals 15 residues. Here the CDR3 reads CASSRAGGPYNEQFF. DNA of the CDR3: TGTGCCAGCAGTCGGGCGGGGGGCCCCTACAATGAGCAGTTCTTC.

The chain combines TRBV5-1 with TRBJ1-5, with TRBD1 as a possible D gene (5 bases). The germline V gene encodes CDR1 SGHRS and CDR2 YFSETQ. The CDR3 sequence is 13 residues long. V was shortened by 0 bases and J by 6 bases, with 7 bases between the two germline ends. CDR3 sequence (DNA): TGCGCCAGCAGCTTGGTCGGGGGTCAGCCCCAGCATTTT. It specifies CASSLVGGQPQHF.

The V gene is TRBV7-2, the J gene TRBJ1-2; 7 bases are a match to TRBD1. Trimming took 4 bases from V and 2 from J; bases not matched to a gene: 4. The CDR3 extends over 14 amino acids. Germline V gene sequence: CDR1 SGHTA, CDR2 FQGNSA. The CDR3 is CASSYSTGNYGYTF. The CDR3, as DNA: TGTGCCAGCAGCTACTCGACAGGGAACTATGGCTACACCTTC.

The chain is built from TRBV21-1 and TRBJ1-5; the D call in the table, TRBD1, was not verified against the DNA. TRBV21-1 is described as a pseudogene. CDR3 size: 15 residues. CDR3 residues: CARRTGRDSNQPQHF. In DNA, the CDR3 is TGTGCCAGGAGGACAGGTAGAGATAGCAATCAGCCCCAGCATTTT.

J is TRBJ2-7 and V is TRBV18, with D tentatively TRBD1 (6 bases). Germline CDR1 is KGHSH and CDR2 is LQKENI. The CDR3 is made up of 16 amino acids. V was cut by 2 bases and J by 0 bases, with 14 bases left in between. CDR3 sequence: CASSPKWDTNSYEQYF. CDR3 DNA: TGTGCCAGCTCACCAAAGTGGGACACCAACTCCTACGAGCAGTACTTC.